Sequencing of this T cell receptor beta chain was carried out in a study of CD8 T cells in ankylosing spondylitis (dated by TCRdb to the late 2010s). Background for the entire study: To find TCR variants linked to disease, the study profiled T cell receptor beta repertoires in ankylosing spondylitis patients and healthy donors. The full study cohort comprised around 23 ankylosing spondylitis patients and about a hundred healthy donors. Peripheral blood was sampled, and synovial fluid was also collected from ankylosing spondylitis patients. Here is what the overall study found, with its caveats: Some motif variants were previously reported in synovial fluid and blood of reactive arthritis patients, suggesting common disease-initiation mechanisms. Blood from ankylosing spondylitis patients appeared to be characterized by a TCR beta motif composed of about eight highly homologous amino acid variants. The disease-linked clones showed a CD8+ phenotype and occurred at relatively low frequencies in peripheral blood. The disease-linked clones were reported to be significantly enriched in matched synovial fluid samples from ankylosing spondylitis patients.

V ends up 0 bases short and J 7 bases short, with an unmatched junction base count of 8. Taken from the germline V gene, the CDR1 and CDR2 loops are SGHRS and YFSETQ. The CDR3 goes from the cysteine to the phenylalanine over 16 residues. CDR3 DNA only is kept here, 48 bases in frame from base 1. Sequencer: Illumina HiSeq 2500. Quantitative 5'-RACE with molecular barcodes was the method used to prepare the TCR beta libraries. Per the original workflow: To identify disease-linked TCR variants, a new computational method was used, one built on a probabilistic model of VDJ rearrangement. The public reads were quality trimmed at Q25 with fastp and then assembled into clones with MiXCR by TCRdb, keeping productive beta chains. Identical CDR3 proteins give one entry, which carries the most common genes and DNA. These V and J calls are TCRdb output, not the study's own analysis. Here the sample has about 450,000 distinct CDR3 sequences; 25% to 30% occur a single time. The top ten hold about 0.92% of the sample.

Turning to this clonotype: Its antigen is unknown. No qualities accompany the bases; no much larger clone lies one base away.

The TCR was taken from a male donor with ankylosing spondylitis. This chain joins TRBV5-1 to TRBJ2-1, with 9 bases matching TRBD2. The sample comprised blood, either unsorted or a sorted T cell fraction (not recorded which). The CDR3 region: CASSLVALAGGNEQFF. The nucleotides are TGCGCCAGCAGCTTGGTGGCACTAGCGGGTGGTAATGAGCAGTTCTTC.